The rows below give T cell receptor beta chains drawn from one sample of a study of blood T cell repertoires in COVID-19. The table came from immunoSEQ multiplex PCR; TCRdb's copy has only in-frame clones and leaves some out. This table has about 73,000 clones, 90% appearing once. The sample was peripheral blood. The receptors come from a woman of 80 years or more with active or convalescent COVID-19. Each CDR3 is given with its conserved first and last residue. Fields, in order: V gene, CDR3 protein.

v_call: TRBV4-1
cdr3_aa: CASSHPTGGASGQETQYF

v_call: TRBV5-1
cdr3_aa: CASSPVTGLGGNTIYF

v_call: TRBV6-2/TRBV6-3
cdr3_aa: CASSSATRENIQYF

v_call: TRBV28
cdr3_aa: CASSGDRHSNQPQHF

v_call: TRBV6-5
cdr3_aa: CASTKEAGAYEQYF

v_call: TRBV2
cdr3_aa: CASSERGGYETQYF

v_call: TRBV5-8
cdr3_aa: CASSLGGQGASEKLFF

v_call: TRBV7-9
cdr3_aa: CASSLGQGTTNEKLFF

v_call: TRBV4-1
cdr3_aa: CASSQDLWPQHF

v_call: TRBV7-9
cdr3_aa: CASSLVTGALGPEAFF

v_call: TRBV7-9
cdr3_aa: CASSRFIGEGFGESSYNSPLHF

v_call: TRBV10-3
cdr3_aa: CAISESGRGTEKLFF

v_call: TRBV29-1
cdr3_aa: CSVTGQMNTEAFF

v_call: TRBV28
cdr3_aa: CASTTPGQGAYGYTF

v_call: TRBV6-1
cdr3_aa: CASSELRAHEQYF

v_call: TRBV7-8
cdr3_aa: CASSLVVRGYTGELFF

v_call: TRBV28
cdr3_aa: CASSYRGTAIYEQYF

v_call: TRBV19
cdr3_aa: CASSMETGGPIHNEQFF

v_call: TRBV14
cdr3_aa: CASSQRGPGYGYTF

v_call: TRBV6-5
cdr3_aa: CASSSIAGGGETQYF

v_call: TRBV7-2
cdr3_aa: CASSLDRTAFYEQYF

v_call: TRBV7-2
cdr3_aa: CASSSGALSGNTIYF

v_call: TRBV5-3
cdr3_aa: CARSLGQCYGYTF

v_call: TRBV24-1
cdr3_aa: CATKDSGGATHEQFF